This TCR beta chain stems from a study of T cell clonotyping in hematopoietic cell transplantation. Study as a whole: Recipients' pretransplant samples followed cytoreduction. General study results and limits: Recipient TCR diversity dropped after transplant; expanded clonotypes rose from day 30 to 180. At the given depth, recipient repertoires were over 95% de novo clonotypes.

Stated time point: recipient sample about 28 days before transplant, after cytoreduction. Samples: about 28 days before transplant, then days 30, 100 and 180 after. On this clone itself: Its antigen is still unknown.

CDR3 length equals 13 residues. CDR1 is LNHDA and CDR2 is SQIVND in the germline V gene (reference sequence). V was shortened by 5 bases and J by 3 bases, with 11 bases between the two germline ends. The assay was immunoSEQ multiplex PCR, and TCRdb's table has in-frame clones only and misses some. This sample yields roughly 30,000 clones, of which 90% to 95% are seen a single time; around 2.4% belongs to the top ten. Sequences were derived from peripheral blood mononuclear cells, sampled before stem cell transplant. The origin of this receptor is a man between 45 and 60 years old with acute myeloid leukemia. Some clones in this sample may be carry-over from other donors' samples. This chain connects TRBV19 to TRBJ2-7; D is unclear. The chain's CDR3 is CASSPDRSYEQYF. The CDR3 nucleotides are TGTGCCAGTAGTCCGGACCGGAGCTACGAGCAGTACTTC. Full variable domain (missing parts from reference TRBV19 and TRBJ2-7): DGGITQSPKYLFRKEGQNVTLSCEQNLNHDAMYWYRQDPGQGLRLIYYSQIVNDFQKGDIAEGYSVSREKKESFPLTVTSAQKNPTAFYLCASSPDRSYEQYFGPGTRLTVT.